The T cell receptor beta chain under discussion was sequenced for a study of CD8+ T cells in alopecia areata. Treatment specified: oral pan-JAK inhibitor, 5-10 mg twice daily. Germline V lookup: CDR1 SGHVS, CDR2 FNYEAQ. The CDR3 spans 14 residues. The trim removed 3 bases at V and 4 bases at J, leaving 5 bases unmatched. Reverse transcription of extracted RNA yielded cDNA, which provided the sequencing template. Generated by immunoSEQ multiplex PCR, the TCRdb table keeps only in-frame clones and is missing some. The sample consists of 130,000 to 150,000 clones, around 82% of them appearing once. This clonotype originated in a human donor with alopecia areata. The chain uses TRBV7-6 and TRBJ2-7; 8 bases are shared with TRBD1. The sequencing used CD8+ T cells sorted from blood, collected at week 4, from a patient treated with tofacitinib. CDR3 nucleotides: TGTGCCAGCAGCTTCCAGGGGGCAGGGTACGAGCAGTACTTC. Encoded protein: CASSFQGAGYEQYF.